Presented here are 7 T cell receptor beta chains from one specimen sequenced in a study of CD8+CD57+ T cells in acquired aplastic anemia. Patients chosen for sequencing had shown CD8+CD57+ cell expansion by flow cytometry. Researchers used genomic DNA as the template to profile TCR beta VDJ and CDR3. One entry per CDR3 protein, called by TCRdb with MiXCR from the reads. The table lists hundreds of thousands of distinct CDR3 sequences, roughly 34% of them singletons. Sequencing was done on a sample of sorted CD4+, CD8+, or CD8+CD57+ T cells (not recorded which) from PBMCs. These receptors originate from a human donor with aplastic anemia.

In its sample, this clonotype was seen many times. The chain is built from TRBV6-5 and TRBJ1-5; a possible D gene is TRBD1 (5 bases). The CDR3 totals 14 residues. V lost 2 bases, J lost 4 bases, and 9 bases lay in between. CDR1 MNHEY and CDR2 SVGAGI come from the germline V gene. The CDR3, as DNA: TGTGCCAGCAGTTACGTGGCAGGGAATCAGCCCCAGCATTTT. It yields the protein CASSYVAGNQPQHF.

In its sample, this clonotype was seen a few times. An end of the junction does not agree with germline; a read error may underlie this. The chain carries TRBV10-3 and TRBJ2-3; 8 bases line up with TRBD2. CDR1 ENHRY and CDR2 SYGVKD come from the germline V gene. This CDR3 spans 18 amino acids. The CDR3 reads CATAFPGGRLLGTDTRYF. CDR3 coding DNA: TGTGCCACCGCCTTCCCGGGAGGGCGTCTTCTGGGCACAGATACGCGGTATTTT.

The chain carries TRBV20-1 and TRBJ2-1, with TRBD1 as a possible D gene (6 bases). V shed 5 bases and J shed 5 bases, with 16 bases lying between them. The CDR3 consists of 14 residues. Per the germline V gene, CDR1 is DFQATT and CDR2 is SNEGSKA (reference sequence). This CDR3 reads CSARRQVGHNEQFF. The CDR3 region has the DNA TGCAGTGCTCGAAGACAGGTGGGACACAATGAGCAGTTCTTC.

This sequence joins TRBV15 and TRBJ2-7, with a weak D call TRBD1 (5 bases). The CDR3 sequence is 17 residues long. V was trimmed by 0 bases and J by 0 bases, leaving 15 bases between them. The V gene's germline CDR1 is LNHNV and CDR2 YYDKDF (reference sequence). The CDR3 DNA reads as TGTGCCACCAGCAGAGATCGCTCCGGCAGGGTCTCCTACGAGCAGTACTTC. This encodes CATSRDRSGRVSYEQYF.

A note on this clonotype: One junction end disagrees with the germline gene, perhaps due to a read error. The chain is built from TRBV25-1 and TRBJ1-6; D unresolved. The germline CDR1 and CDR2 sequences are MGHDK and SYGVNS. The CDR3 is 14 amino acids. The CDR3 protein is CASSMNEWNPPLHF. CDR3 DNA sequence: TGCGCCAGCAGTATGAATGAATGGAATCCACCCCTCCACTTT. Filled out from reference TRBV25-1 and TRBJ1-6, the complete variable domain reads EADIYQTPRYLVIGTGKKITLECSQTMGHDKMYWYQQDPGMELHLIHYSYGVNSTEKGDLSSESTVSRIRTEHFPLTLESARPSHTSQYLCASSMNEWNPPLHFGNGTRLTVT.

This clonotype has more than one count but fewer than ten. The gene calls are TRBV4-2 and TRBJ1-5, with 9 positions matching TRBD1. J gave up 5 bases and V 3 bases, and 5 bases lay outside the gene matches. This CDR3 spans 15 amino acids. The V gene's germline CDR1 is LGHNA and CDR2 YNFKEQ. The CDR3 nucleotides read TGTGCCAGCAGCCAGGGGGACAGGGAATATCAGCCCCAGCATTTT. This gives the protein CASSQGDREYQPQHF.

V is TRBV20-1 and J is TRBJ2-5; 10 nucleotides align to TRBD2. J lost 6 bases, V lost 3 bases, and 10 bases had no gene match. The CDR3 sequence is 15 residues long. Germline V gene sequence: CDR1 DFQATT, CDR2 SNEGSKA (reference sequence). The CDR3: CSASGRAGGLQTQYF. The CDR3 DNA sequence: TGCAGTGCTAGCGGCCGAGCGGGGGGGCTGCAGACCCAGTACTTC.